The source of this T cell receptor beta chain is a study of identical twins. Study-wide points: It was cross-sectional statistical analysis, not following the same donors, that the conclusions relied on. The more abundant beta clonotypes in cord blood had fewer insertions, and memory repertoires did not show this. Shared out-of-frame alpha sequences (those common to twins) showed excess low generation probability. Invariant MAIT and iNKT cells could partly confound zero-insertion analyses.

TCRdb called the 5' RACE reads again in MiXCR, with one record for every CDR3 protein. The sample lists about 890,000 distinct CDR3 sequences, around an eighth occurring once. This clonotype was observed a handful of times. The antigen remains undetermined. CDR3 length: 17 residues. The V gene lost 2 bases and the J gene lost 4 bases, with 17 bases spanning the gap. In addition, the sample was reused for a study of yellow fever vaccine responses in identical twins.

This TCR came from a woman between 18 and 29 years old in good health. The source material was PBMCs. The chain uses TRBV12-3 or TRBV12-4 and TRBJ2-2; D might be TRBD2 (5 bases). DNA of the CDR3: TGTGCCAGCAGTTTATACCCCCTTATAGGGAGCACCGGGGAGCTGTTTTTT. Protein sequence: CASSLYPLIGSTGELFF.